This T cell receptor (beta chain) was obtained from a study of quantifying T cell responses using KT2 cells. Across the study: Reverse transcription used primers in the TCR alpha and beta constant regions.

The sample is PBMC spiked with counted cells of clone KT2. This clonotype was seen repeatedly, ten times or more. The antigen remains undetermined. In germline, CDR1 is MNHEY, CDR2 SVGEGT. This CDR3 has 13 residues. Between the trimmed V and J ends, which lost 6 bases and 2 bases, there was a span of 10 bases. Whole-study findings and limits: Input KT2 cell number predicted KT2 alpha and beta sequence counts linearly over several orders of magnitude.

A single-stranded UMI oligo with SP2 sequence was ligated to cDNA 3' ends. First-round PCR used roughly 4 cycles and beta primers RC1.1 and RC1.2 covering TRBC1 and TRBC2. TCR alpha and beta chains were handled separately starting at the second PCR. MiXCR, applied by TCRdb to the UMI-ligation and nested PCR reads, yields one record per CDR3 protein. This sample yields tens of thousands of distinct CDR3 sequences, of which 6% to 8% are seen a single time; 15% to 18% belongs to the top ten. The sequencing input was PBMCs spiked with cells of the T cell clone KT2. The J gene is TRBJ2-5, the V gene TRBV6-2 or TRBV6-3; D is perhaps TRBD1 (5 bases). This sequence was found in a human donor. CDR3 region: CASRRTSQETQYF. In DNA, the CDR3 is TGTGCCAGCAGGAGGACATCTCAAGAGACCCAGTACTTC.